Following are 9 T cell receptor beta chains from one sample sequenced in a study of cytomegalovirus exposure and HLA in healthy donors. Clones were read by immunoSEQ multiplex PCR, and TCRdb kept only the in-frame ones, dropping some. The sample contains approximately 260,000 clones, 86% of which appear only once. The sample was PBMCs. All receptors come from a woman aged 25 to 39 in good health and CMV-seropositive.

The chain uses TRBV7-2 and TRBJ1-5; D not resolved. Trimming removed 3 bases at V and 0 bases at J, with 18 bases between. Germline loops: CDR1 SGHTA, CDR2 FQGNSA. The CDR3 totals 18 residues. This CDR3 reads CASSFPGSAGFSNQPQHF. In nucleotides, the CDR3 is TGTGCCAGCAGCTTCCCCGGCAGCGCGGGTTTTAGCAATCAGCCCCAGCATTTT.

This clone was recorded once. The chain combines TRBV2 with TRBJ2-3; a possible D gene is TRBD2 (5 bases). The length of the CDR3 is 19 residues. Germline values: CDR1 SNHLY, CDR2 FYNNEI. V lost 2 bases to trimming and J lost 0 bases, with 21 bases between them. CDR3 region: CASSEFVWSGNPSTDTQYF. CDR3 in DNA: TGTGCCAGCAGTGAATTTGTCTGGAGCGGCAATCCTAGCACAGATACGCAGTATTTT.

The chain couples TRBV5-1 to TRBJ2-7, with 8 bases that match TRBD1. The CDR3 is 13 amino acids. The germline V gene encodes CDR1 SGHRS and CDR2 YFSETQ. V was clipped by 2 bases and J by 5 bases; unmatched bases: 3. DNA of the CDR3: TGCGCCAGCAGCTTAGGGACAGGCGACGAGCAGTACTTC. Protein product: CASSLGTGDEQYF.

The CDR3 DNA follows: TGTGCCAGCAGCTTAGACGGGAGCGGGAGTCCCTACAATGAGCAGTTCTTC. Its protein is CASSLDGSGSPYNEQFF. The chain recombines TRBV13 with TRBJ2-1; TRBD2 agrees at 8 bases. V lost 1 base and J lost 2; bases outside the gene matches: 7. Germline V gene lookup returns CDR1 PRHDT and CDR2 FYEKMQ (reference sequence). The length of the CDR3 is 17 residues.

The rearrangement joins TRBV5-1 to TRBJ1-2, with D maybe TRBD1 (6 bases). Per germline, CDR1 SGHRS and CDR2 YFSETQ. The CDR3 is made up of 13 amino acids. V shed 4 bases and J shed 4 bases, with 11 bases lying between them. The CDR3 loop is CASSPGDGYGYTF. The CDR3 bases are TGCGCCAGCAGCCCAGGGGATGGCTATGGCTACACCTTC.

The chain is built from TRBV27 and TRBJ1-4; 10 bases line up with TRBD1. Trimming cost V 2 bases and J 4 bases; bases outside gene matches: 4. Germline CDR1 is MNHEY and CDR2 is SMNVEV (reference sequence). This CDR3 has 16 amino acids. This CDR3 is CASSLRRTGGNEKLFF. In nucleotides, the CDR3 is TGTGCCAGCAGTTTACGCCGGACAGGGGGTAATGAAAAACTGTTTTTT.

J is TRBJ2-3 and V is TRBV28; 10 nucleotides line up with TRBD2. V lost 11 bases and J lost 8; bases outside the gene matches: 16. Germline values: CDR1 MDHEN, CDR2 SYDVKM. The CDR3 has 15 amino acids. Here the CDR3 reads CASLPGGQREGTQYF. Written as DNA, the CDR3 is TGTGCCTCTCTACCAGGGGGACAGCGGGAGGGTACGCAGTATTTT.

The rearrangement links TRBV6-6 to TRBJ1-5; D might be TRBD1 (6 bases). Germline lookup yields CDR1 MNHNY and CDR2 SVGAGI (reference sequence). Trimming left V 6 bases short and J 0 bases short, with 12 bases between. The CDR3 is made up of 15 amino acids. The CDR3 DNA reads as TGTGCCAGCAGCCCCGGACAGTATAGCAATCAGCCCCAGCATTTT. Translated, it gives CASSPGQYSNQPQHF.

The table lists this clone with a few counts. V gene TRBV7-9 combines with J gene TRBJ1-2; 7 bases fit TRBD1. After removal of 5 bases from V and 4 bases from J, the junction contained 7 bases not matched to a gene. The CDR3 is made up of 14 amino acids. Per the germline V gene, CDR1 is SEHNR and CDR2 is FQNEAQ (reference sequence). The CDR3 coding sequence is TGTGCCAGCAGCCGACAGGGAGTAACCTATGGCTACACCTTC. Translated, it gives CASSRQGVTYGYTF.